Below are 9 T cell receptor beta chains sequenced from a single sample in a study of control samples from healthy donors and cancer patients. Sequencing was performed with immunoSEQ multiplex PCR; in TCRdb, only in-frame clones are kept and a portion is missing. This table holds under 150,000 clones, about 88% found once. Source material: blood. The receptors derive from a woman aged 70 to 79 in good health.

The rearrangement links TRBV12-3 or TRBV12-4 to TRBJ2-1; no clear D gene. The CDR3 is 13 residues long. V was pared by 6 bases and J by 9 bases, with 15 bases between. CDR3 DNA: TGTGCCAGCAGAGCCCAAGGTGAGGTTGAGCAGTTCTTC. Its translation: CASRAQGEVEQFF.

The chain joins TRBV27 to TRBJ1-2; a possible D gene is TRBD1 (6 bases). The V gene's germline CDR1 is MNHEY and CDR2 SMNVEV (reference sequence). The CDR3 covers 13 residues. The ends were cut back, 3 bases at V and 2 bases at J, with 7 bases in the middle. As DNA, the CDR3 is TGTGCCAGCAGTTTTCAGGGGAACTATGGCTACACCTTC. Protein product: CASSFQGNYGYTF.

The chain has TRBV5-1 and TRBJ2-7; 7 positions match TRBD2. Germline V lookup: CDR1 SGHRS, CDR2 YFSETQ. This CDR3 region has 14 residues. The ends lost 3 bases at V and 1 base at J; junction bases unmatched: 4. As DNA, the CDR3 is TGCGCCAGCAGCTCCCAAGCGGGGTCCTACGAGCAGTACTTC. The encoded protein is CASSSQAGSYEQYF.

This clone appeared a few times. This chain uses TRBV6-5 with TRBJ2-3, with a tentative D call TRBD1 (6 bases). The V gene lost 6 bases and the J gene lost 6 bases, with 16 bases spanning the gap. Germline CDR1 is MNHEY and CDR2 is SVGAGI. The CDR3 spans 14 residues. The DNA of the CDR3 is TGTGCCAGCAGCCGAGTCCAGGGGCGGGATACGCAGTATTTT. This sequence encodes CASSRVQGRDTQYF.

The V and J genes are TRBV5-1 and TRBJ2-2; D may correspond to TRBD1 or TRBD2 (5 bases each). The germline V gene encodes CDR1 SGHRS and CDR2 YFSETQ. The CDR3 spans 15 residues. V was shortened by 2 bases and J by 1 base, with 9 bases between the two germline ends. The CDR3 nucleotides read TGCGCCAGCAGCTTCCGGGACGGGAACACCGGGGAGCTGTTTTTT. Protein sequence: CASSFRDGNTGELFF.

The V call is TRBV7-2, the J call TRBJ2-7, with 9 bases that match TRBD2. V gave up 3 bases and J gave up 5 bases; unmatched junction bases: 5. CDR1 SGHTA and CDR2 FQGNSA come from the germline V gene. This CDR3 has 14 residues. This CDR3 is CASSFSGGSHEQYF. DNA for the CDR3: TGTGCCAGCAGCTTTAGCGGGGGATCCCACGAGCAGTACTTC. Using reference TRBV7-2 and TRBJ2-7 for the parts outside the CDR3, the full variable domain is GAGVSQSPSNKVTEKGKDVELRCDPISGHTALYWYRQSLGQGLEFLIYFQGNSAPDKSGLPSDRFSAERTGGSVSTLTIQRTQQEDSAVYLCASSFSGGSHEQYFGPGTRLTVT.

The chain has TRBV5-6 and TRBJ2-1, with a possible D match to TRBD2 (5 bases). Deletions cut 2 bases from V and 1 base from J, with 7 bases between. CDR3 length: 14 residues. The germline V gene encodes CDR1 SGHDT and CDR2 YYEEEE. The DNA for the CDR3 is TGTGCCAGCAGCTTCAGCGGATCCTACAATGAGCAGTTCTTC. It encodes CASSFSGSYNEQFF.

Here the CDR3 DNA reads TGTGCCAGCAGTGACGGGGGGACAGGGGGAGGGGATGAGCAGTTCTTC. Translation: CASSDGGTGGGDEQFF. The genes are TRBV6-1 and TRBJ2-1; 11 bases match TRBD1. This CDR3 spans 16 amino acids. The germline V gene has CDR1 MNHNS and CDR2 SASEGT. Trimming at V came to 3 bases and at J to 8 bases, leaving 9 bases not matched to a gene.

The chain joins TRBV3-1 (or the pseudogene TRBV3-2) to TRBJ1-2; 7 bases align to TRBD1. J was trimmed by 6 bases and V by 0 bases; bases with no gene match: 7. This CDR3 spans 15 amino acids. CDR1 and CDR2 from the germline V gene are LGHDT and YNNKEL (reference sequence). The CDR3 spells CASSQDTGRGNGYTF. In DNA, the CDR3 is TGTGCCAGCAGCCAAGATACGGGCAGGGGGAATGGCTACACCTTC.